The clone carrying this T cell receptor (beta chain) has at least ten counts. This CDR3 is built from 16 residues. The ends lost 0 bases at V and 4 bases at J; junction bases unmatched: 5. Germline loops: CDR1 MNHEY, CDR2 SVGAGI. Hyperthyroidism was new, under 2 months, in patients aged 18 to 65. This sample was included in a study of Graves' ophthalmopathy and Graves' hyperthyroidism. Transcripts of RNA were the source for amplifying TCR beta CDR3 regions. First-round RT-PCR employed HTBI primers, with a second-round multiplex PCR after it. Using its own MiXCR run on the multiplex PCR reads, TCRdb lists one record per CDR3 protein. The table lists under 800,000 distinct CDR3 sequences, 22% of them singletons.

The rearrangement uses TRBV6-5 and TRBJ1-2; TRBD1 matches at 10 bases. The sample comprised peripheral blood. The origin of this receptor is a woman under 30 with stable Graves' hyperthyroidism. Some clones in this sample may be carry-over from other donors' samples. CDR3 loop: CASSYSPRDRGYGYTF. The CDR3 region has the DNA TGTGCCAGCAGTTACTCGCCCCGGGACAGGGGCTATGGCTACACCTTC.